This T cell receptor (beta chain) originates from a study of blood T cells in healthy people across ages. This CDR3 has 17 amino acids. Trimming shortened V by 5 bases and J by 0 bases, and 18 bases separated the two germline ends. This clonotype was picked up a small number of times. Isolating PBMCs gave at least 6 million of these cells per sample. Per sample, at least 5 micrograms of total RNA were extracted. Alongside a J-beta primer mix, a sample-barcoded 5' primer served in a second PCR lasting roughly 7 to 12 cycles. From each sample, at least 2.5 million paired-end reads containing CDR3 were obtained. In TCRdb, the 5' RACE reads were re-called with MiXCR into one record per CDR3 protein. The sample yields fewer than 1 million distinct CDR3 sequences, roughly 44% seen once.

The V call is TRBV12-3 or TRBV12-4, the J call TRBJ2-3, with D perhaps TRBD1 (6 bases). Sequencing was performed on blood. The sequence was collected from a man between 60 and 70 years old in good health. CDR3: CASSPGDRQTSTDTQYF. CDR3 nucleotide sequence: TGTGCCAGCAGTCCAGGCGACAGGCAAACTAGCACAGATACGCAGTATTTT.